A selection of T cell receptor beta chains follows, all from one sample in a study of cytomegalovirus exposure and HLA in healthy donors. The data were produced by immunoSEQ multiplex PCR, yet TCRdb's version contains in-frame clones alone and is incomplete. The sample lists around 130,000 clones, 84% seen once, with almost 3% in the top ten. Sequenced: PBMCs. These TCRs come from a woman younger than 35 in good health and CMV-seropositive. Each CDR3 is given with its conserved first and last residue. D genes are given only for firm matches. A row's size may be missing; if present it is once, few, many or a size class.

d_gene	abundance	v_gene	j_gene	CDR3nt	CDR3aa
.	few	TRBV7-9	TRBJ2-7	TGTTCCAGCAGCCCAGTAAGAGGGGAGCAGTACTTC	CSSSPVRGEQYF
TRBD1	.	TRBV5-4	TRBJ1-1	TGTGCCAGCAGCTTCGGGACAGGGGGACCTGAAGCTTTCTTT	CASSFGTGGPEAFF
.	once	TRBV29-1	TRBJ2-7	TGCAGCGTTGACGCCCGATCCACCTACGAGCAGTACTTC	CSVDARSTYEQYF
.	.	TRBV6-1	TRBJ1-2	TGTGCCAGCAGTGAGGGGAGCGTTTATGGCTACACCTTC	CASSEGSVYGYTF
.	.	TRBV19	TRBJ1-2	TGTGCCAGTTCGTCGGGGGGTTGGGGCTACACCTTC	CASSSGGWGYTF
TRBD1	.	TRBV5-1	TRBJ2-3	TGCGCCAGCAGCCTAATCGGACAGGGGTTGGGCACAGATACGCAGTATTTT	CASSLIGQGLGTDTQYF
.	.	TRBV7-9	TRBJ1-1	TGTGCCAGCAGCGTCCTCACAGGGATCGAGACTGAAGCTTTCTTT	CASSVLTGIETEAFF
.	.	TRBV5-6	TRBJ2-6	TGTGCCAGCAGCTTTTCTGTAATGTCAGGGTATGGGGCCAACGTCCTGACTTTC	CASSFSVMSGYGANVLTF
.	.	TRBV10-2	TRBJ2-7	TGCGCCAGCAGCCCCCCTGAGGCGGTCTACGAGCAGTACTTC	CASSPPEAVYEQYF
TRBD2	.	TRBV5-1	TRBJ2-2	TGCGCCAGCAGCACCTTTAGCGGGGTTGGAACCGGGGAGCTGTTTTTT	CASSTFSGVGTGELFF
.	.	TRBV27	TRBJ1-1	TGTGCCAGCAGTTTTATCCTTATGGGCAGGCCGTCCAACACTGAAGCTTTCTTT	CASSFILMGRPSNTEAFF
TRBD1	.	TRBV6-1	TRBJ2-7	TGTGCCAGCAGTGAACCCGGACAGGGGGCAGGCGAGCAGTACTTC	CASSEPGQGAGEQYF
TRBD1	.	TRBV19	TRBJ2-6	TGTGCCAGTAGTATATCAGACAGGGGATTTTCGGGGGCCAACGTCCTGACTTTC	CASSISDRGFSGANVLTF
TRBD2	.	TRBV29-1	TRBJ2-3	TGCAGCGTTGTGTTCCTTCTGGGGACTAGCGGGGGCCGCGACCCTAACACAGATACGCAGTATTTT	CSVVFLLGTSGGRDPNTDTQYF
TRBD2	.	TRBV10-3	TRBJ2-5	TGTGCCATCAGTGAGTCGGGAGGGGTAGACCAAGAGACCCAGTACTTC	CAISESGGVDQETQYF
.	few	TRBV28	TRBJ1-5	TGTGCCAGCAGTTTGACACCAGGGATATGGGGCAATCAGCCCCAGCATTTT	CASSLTPGIWGNQPQHF
TRBD1	few	TRBV6-5	TRBJ1-2	TGTGCCAGCAGTTACCTCCAGGGGGCGGTTGGCTACACCTTC	CASSYLQGAVGYTF
TRBD1	few	TRBV28	TRBJ2-7	TGTGCCAGCAGTTACCTCTTGACAGGGGGCAGCTCCTACGAGCAGTACTTC	CASSYLLTGGSSYEQYF
.	.	TRBV5-1	TRBJ1-1	TGCGCCAGCAGCCCGGTAGACAGCGCCCTTGAAGCTTTCTTT	CASSPVDSALEAFF
TRBD1	once	TRBV9	TRBJ1-4	TGTGCCAGCAGCCGGGACAGCTCCAATGAAAAACTGTTTTTT	CASSRDSSNEKLFF
.	.	TRBV5-4	TRBJ1-4	TGTGCCAGCAGCTCCGGCGGGGGCGAAGAAAAACTGTTTTTT	CASSSGGGEEKLFF
TRBD1	.	TRBV6-4	TRBJ2-3	TGTGCCAGCAGCAATAAGGACAGGGACGGCACAGATACGCAGTATTTT	CASSNKDRDGTDTQYF
.	.	TRBV7-9	TRBJ2-6	TGTGCCAGCAGCTTAGGGACAGCCGGGGCCAACGTCCTGACTTTC	CASSLGTAGANVLTF
.	.	TRBV2	TRBJ2-1	TGTGCCAGCTCCCACTCGGGGGACTACAATGAGCAGTTCTTC	CASSHSGDYNEQFF